This entry concerns a single T cell receptor (beta chain). Its cognate antigen is unknown. The sample is drawn from a study of identical twins. Per the germline V gene, CDR1 is WSHSY and CDR2 is SAAADI. This CDR3 is built from 17 residues. V was pared by 4 bases and J by 0 bases, with 4 bases of the junction left unmatched. Points from the study as a whole: Twin pairs had excess sharing that was weaker in beta out-of-frame sequences.

Using its own MiXCR run on the 5' RACE reads, TCRdb lists one record per CDR3 protein. Of around 550,000 distinct CDR3 sequences in the sample, 13% to 15% were seen once. The same data also went into a second study, on yellow fever vaccine responses in identical twins.

This sequence was found in a young woman in good health. This rearrangement joins TRBV10-2 to TRBJ2-3, with 13 nucleotides matching TRBD2. Sequenced input: CD4+ T cells sorted from blood. CDR3 sequence: CASSGLAGGISTDTQYF. The DNA for the CDR3 is TGCGCCAGCAGTGGACTAGCGGGGGGTATTAGCACAGATACGCAGTATTTT.